A single T cell receptor (beta chain) is shown here with its context. Its matching antigen is unknown. These data originate in a study of cytomegalovirus exposure and HLA in healthy donors. Study-wide results and limits: TRBV6-2, TRBV6-3 and some other V segments were unresolvable in 87-base-pair reads.

Researchers ran the PCR with 60 Vbeta and 13 Jbeta primers. This table comes from immunoSEQ multiplex PCR, and its TCRdb copy is limited to in-frame clones, with some not included. This sample's clone table lists 150,000 to 200,000 clones. CDR1 and CDR2 (germline): SQVTM, ANQGSEA. With 3 bases clipped from V and 5 bases from J, the junction kept 8 bases outside the gene matches. The CDR3 is made up of 15 amino acids. It was healthy bone marrow donors who served as donors. Sequenced input: PBMCs. The sequence was collected from a man in his thirties or forties in good health and CMV-seronegative. The rearrangement uses TRBV29-1 and TRBJ2-2, with 8 positions matching TRBD1. In nucleotides, the CDR3 is TGCAGCGTTGATCCCGGACAGGGAAGAACCGGGGAGCTGTTTTTT. It codes for CSVDPGQGRTGELFF.